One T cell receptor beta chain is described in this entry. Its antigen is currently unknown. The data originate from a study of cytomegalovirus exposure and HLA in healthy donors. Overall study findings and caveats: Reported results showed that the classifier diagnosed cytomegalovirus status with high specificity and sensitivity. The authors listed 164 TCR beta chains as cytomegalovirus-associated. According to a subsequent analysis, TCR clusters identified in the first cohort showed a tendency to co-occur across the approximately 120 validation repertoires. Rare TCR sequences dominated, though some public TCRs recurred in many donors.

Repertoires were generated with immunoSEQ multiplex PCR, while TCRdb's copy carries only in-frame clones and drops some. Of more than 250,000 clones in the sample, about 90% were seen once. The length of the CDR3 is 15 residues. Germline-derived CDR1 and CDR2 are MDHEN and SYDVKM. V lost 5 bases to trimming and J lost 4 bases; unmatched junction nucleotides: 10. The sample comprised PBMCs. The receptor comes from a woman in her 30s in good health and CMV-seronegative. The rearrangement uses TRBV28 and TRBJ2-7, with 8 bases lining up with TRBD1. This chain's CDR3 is CASSLGTGLGYEQYF. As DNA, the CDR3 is TGTGCCAGCAGTCTGGGGACAGGCCTAGGGTACGAGCAGTACTTC.